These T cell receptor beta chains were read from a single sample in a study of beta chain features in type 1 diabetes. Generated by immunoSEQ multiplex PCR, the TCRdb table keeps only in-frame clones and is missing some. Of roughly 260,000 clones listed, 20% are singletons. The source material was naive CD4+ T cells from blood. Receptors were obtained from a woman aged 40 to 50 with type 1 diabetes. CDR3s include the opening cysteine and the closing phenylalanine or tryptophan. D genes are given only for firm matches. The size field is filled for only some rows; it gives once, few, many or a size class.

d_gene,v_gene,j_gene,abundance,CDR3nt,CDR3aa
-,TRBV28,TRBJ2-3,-,TGTGCCAGCAGCGAAAAGGGGCCCACCGGAGATACGCAGTATTTT,CASSEKGPTGDTQYF
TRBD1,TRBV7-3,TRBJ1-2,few,TGTGCCAGCAGCCCGGGACAGGGAAATGGCTACACCTTC,CASSPGQGNGYTF
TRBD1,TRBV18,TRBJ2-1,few,TGTGCCAGCTCACCATTCGAGGGACAGGGTTCGCGAGAGCAGTTCTTC,CASSPFEGQGSREQFF
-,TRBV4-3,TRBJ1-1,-,TGCGCCAGCAGCCAAGATTGGGCAGCCCTTGGGGCTTTCTTT,CASSQDWAALGAFF
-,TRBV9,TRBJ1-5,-,TGTGCCAGCAGCCCCCAGGGCCTCAATCAGCCCCAGCATTTT,CASSPQGLNQPQHF
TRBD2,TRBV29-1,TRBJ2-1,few,TGCAGCGTTGGTGGGAGGGTGGATGAGCAGTTCTTC,CSVGGRVDEQFF
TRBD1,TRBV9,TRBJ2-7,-,TGTGCCAGCAGCGTAGCCGGGTTGGGCACAGGGGGCAGGGAGCAGTACTTC,CASSVAGLGTGGREQYF
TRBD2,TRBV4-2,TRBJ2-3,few,TGTGCCAGCAGCCAAGAGGGGCCAGCGGGAGGGGCAGATACGCAGTATTTT,CASSQEGPAGGADTQYF
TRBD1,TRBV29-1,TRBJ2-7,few,TGCAGCGTCGGGTCGACAGGGGGCCTCGAGCAGTACTTC,CSVGSTGGLEQYF
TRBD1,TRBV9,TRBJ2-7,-,TGTGCCAGCAGCGCAACAGGGGGCCACTCCTACGAGCAGTACTTC,CASSATGGHSYEQYF
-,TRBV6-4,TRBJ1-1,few,TGTGCCAGCAGTTCGGAGAGTAACACTGAAGCTTTCTTT,CASSSESNTEAFF
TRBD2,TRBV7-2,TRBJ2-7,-,TGTGCCAGCAGCTTAGAACGGGGGGGCGGCCACGAGCAGTACTTC,CASSLERGGGHEQYF
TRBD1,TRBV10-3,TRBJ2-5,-,TGTGCCATCAGGGGGGACAGGGCCGTTCACGGGACCCAGTACTTC,CAIRGDRAVHGTQYF
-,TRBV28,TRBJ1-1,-,TGTGCCAGCAGTTTTCAGGGCCAAGAAGCTTTCTTT,CASSFQGQEAFF
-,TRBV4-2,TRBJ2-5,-,TGTGCCAGCAGCCAATGGGCTCGCCGGGAGACCCAGTACTTC,CASSQWARRETQYF
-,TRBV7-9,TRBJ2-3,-,TGTGCCAGCAGCCTCGAGGTGGATACGCAGTATTTT,CASSLEVDTQYF
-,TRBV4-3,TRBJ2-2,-,TGCGCCAGCAGCCGAGATTCAGTGAACACCGGGGAGCTGTTTTTT,CASSRDSVNTGELFF
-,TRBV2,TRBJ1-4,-,TGTGCCAGCAGAGGAGCCGGGACATTCAGGGAGAAACTGTTTTTT,CASRGAGTFREKLFF
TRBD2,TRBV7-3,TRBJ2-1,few,TGTGCCAGCAGCCCCATGAGCGGGGGGTACAATGAGCAGTTCTTC,CASSPMSGGYNEQFF
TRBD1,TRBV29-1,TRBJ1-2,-,TGCAGCGTCCCCATGAATGCGGACAGGTTTAACTATGGCTACACCTTC,CSVPMNADRFNYGYTF
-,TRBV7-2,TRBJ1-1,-,TGTGCCAGCAGCTTTCAGGGAAAGAACACTGAAGCTTTCTTT,CASSFQGKNTEAFF
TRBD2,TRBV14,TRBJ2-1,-,TGTGCCAGCAGCCAACCTAGCGGGAGGGCCGGGAATGAGCAGTTCTTC,CASSQPSGRAGNEQFF
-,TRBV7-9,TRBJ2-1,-,TGTGCCAGCAGCCTTGTAGGGGCAGATGAGCAGTTCTTC,CASSLVGADEQFF
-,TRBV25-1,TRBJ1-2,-,TGTGCCAGCAGTGAACATGCCCCCCAGGCTGGCTACACCTTC,CASSEHAPQAGYTF
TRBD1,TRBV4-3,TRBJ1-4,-,TGCGCCAGCAGCCAAGATCTGTCACAGGGGGCCTTCCGCAATGAAAAACTGTTTTTT,CASSQDLSQGAFRNEKLFF
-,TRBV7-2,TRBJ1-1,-,TGTGCCAGCAGCTTCGAGGGGAACACTGAAGCTTTCTTT,CASSFEGNTEAFF
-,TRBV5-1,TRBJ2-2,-,TGCGCCAGCAGCCTCGACACGAACACCGGGGAGCTGTTTTTT,CASSLDTNTGELFF
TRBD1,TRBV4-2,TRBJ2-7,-,TGTGCCAGCAGCCAGGAGGACAGGGGCGAGCAGTACTTC,CASSQEDRGEQYF
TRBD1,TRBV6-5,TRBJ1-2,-,TGTGCCAGCAGTTACGGGGGACAGGGCCATGGCTACACCTTC,CASSYGGQGHGYTF
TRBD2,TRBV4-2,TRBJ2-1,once,TGTGCCAGCAGCCAACCCGGCAGCGGGGCCTACAATGAGCAGTTCTTC,CASSQPGSGAYNEQFF
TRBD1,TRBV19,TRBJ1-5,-,TGTGCCAGTACCGGGACAGGGGGATTGCAGCCCCAGCATTTT,CASTGTGGLQPQHF
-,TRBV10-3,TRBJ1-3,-,TGTGCCATCAGTGTAAATGGAAACACCATATATTTT,CAISVNGNTIYF
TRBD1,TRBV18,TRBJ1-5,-,TGTGCCAGCTCCCCGGACAGGCCAAGCAATCAGCCCCAGCATTTT,CASSPDRPSNQPQHF
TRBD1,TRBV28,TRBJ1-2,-,TGTGCCACCGACCTTCCGGGACAGAACTATGGCTACACCTTC,CATDLPGQNYGYTF
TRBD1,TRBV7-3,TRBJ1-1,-,TGTGCCAGCAGCTCGGGACAGCAGAACACTGAAGCTTTCTTT,CASSSGQQNTEAFF
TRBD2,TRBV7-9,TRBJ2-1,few,TGTGCCAGCAGCTCGGGACTAGCGGGACCAAGTGAGCAGTTCTTC,CASSSGLAGPSEQFF
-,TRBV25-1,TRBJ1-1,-,TGTGCCAGCAGGGAGTATGAGTCTGAAGCTTTCTTT,CASREYESEAFF
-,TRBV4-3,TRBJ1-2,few,TGCGCCAGCAGCCTAAGTGGAGGGAATCGGGGCTACACCTTC,CASSLSGGNRGYTF
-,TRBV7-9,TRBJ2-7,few,TGTGCCAGCAGCTTAGCGGGGGCGAACCCCTACGAGCAGTACTTC,CASSLAGANPYEQYF
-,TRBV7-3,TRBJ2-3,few,TGTGCCAGCGGAGAGGGAGCAGCAGATACGCAGTATTTT,CASGEGAADTQYF
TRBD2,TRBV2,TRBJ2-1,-,TGTGCCAGCAGGGAAGTAGCGGGTGAGCAGTTCTTC,CASREVAGEQFF
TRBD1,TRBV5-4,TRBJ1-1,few,TGTGCCAGCCGAAGGGACAGGCCCATCACTGAAGCTTTCTTT,CASRRDRPITEAFF
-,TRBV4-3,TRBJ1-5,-,TGCGCCAGCAGTCCGGGACACGACAATCAGCCCCAGCATTTT,CASSPGHDNQPQHF
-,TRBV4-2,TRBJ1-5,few,TGTGCCAGCAGCCAAGATCTCAGGGACAATCAGCCCCAGCATTTT,CASSQDLRDNQPQHF
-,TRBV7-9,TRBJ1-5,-,TGTGCCAGCAGCCCGGGACGGGAGAATCAGCCCCAGCATTTT,CASSPGRENQPQHF
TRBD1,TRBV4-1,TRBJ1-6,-,TGCGCCAGCAGCCGAGGACAGGGCTATTCACCCCTCCACTTT,CASSRGQGYSPLHF
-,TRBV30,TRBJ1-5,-,TGTGCCTGGAGTGTACGTAGCGGCAATCAGCCCCAGCATTTT,CAWSVRSGNQPQHF
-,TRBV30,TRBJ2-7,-,TGTGCCTGGAGTCCTCAAGCGGGTTACGAGCAGTACTTC,CAWSPQAGYEQYF
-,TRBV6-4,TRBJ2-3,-,TGTGCCAGCAGTTACTCAGGGGGCACAGATACGCAGTATTTT,CASSYSGGTDTQYF